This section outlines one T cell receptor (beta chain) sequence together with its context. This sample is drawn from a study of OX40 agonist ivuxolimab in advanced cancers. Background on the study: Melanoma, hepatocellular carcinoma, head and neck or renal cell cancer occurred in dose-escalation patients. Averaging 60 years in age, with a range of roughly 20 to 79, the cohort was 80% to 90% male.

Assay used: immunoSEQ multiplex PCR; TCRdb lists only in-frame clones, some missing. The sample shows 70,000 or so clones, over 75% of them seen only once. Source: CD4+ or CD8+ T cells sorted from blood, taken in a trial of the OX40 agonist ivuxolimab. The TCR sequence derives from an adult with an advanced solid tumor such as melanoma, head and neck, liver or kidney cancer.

CDR3 DNA sequence: TGTGCCATCAGTGGTGGACAGGGGGCGATCTATGGCTACACCTTC. Translation gives CAISGGQGAIYGYTF. The chain joins TRBV10-3 to TRBJ1-2, with 11 nucleotides matching TRBD1. V was clipped by 4 bases and J by 4 bases; unmatched bases: 5. Germline loops: CDR1 ENHRY, CDR2 SYGVKD. The CDR3 covers 15 residues.